A single T cell receptor beta chain is shown here with its context. This receptor's antigen is unknown. No per-base quality is available; no much larger clone lies one base away. The identical CDR3 is also encoded by other nucleotide sequences in the sample. The data belong to a study of OX40 agonist ivuxolimab in advanced cancers. Background for the entire study: Ivuxolimab, which targeted the costimulatory receptor OX40 (CD134), was an agonistic, fully human IgG2 monoclonal antibody. The point of sequencing TCRbeta in the periphery was to test whether ivuxolimab changed TCR sequence diversity and drove clonal T-cell expansion. In the dose-escalation cohort, 75% to 90% of patients were male, and the mean age was roughly 60 years with a range of about 20 to 79. The monotherapy dose-escalation portion (N ≈ 57 patients) of the phase I ivuxolimab trial is reported in the paper. Intravenous ivuxolimab was administered to patients every 2 weeks at six dose levels: 0.01, 0.1, 0.3, 1.5, 3 and 10 mg/kg. Patients were allowed to have had prior anti-PD-1, anti-PD-L1 or anti-CTLA-4 therapy, and approximately 40% of the dose-escalation patients had been treated with checkpoint inhibitors. Partial responses were achieved by three dose-escalation patients, of whom one had hepatocellular carcinoma and two had cutaneous melanoma. Among the roughly 54 dose-escalation patients, about 20 had hepatocellular carcinoma, about 15 melanoma, 9 renal cell carcinoma and 9 head and neck cancer.

The germline V gene specifies SQVTM as CDR1 and ANQGSEA as CDR2. The cysteine opens and the phenylalanine closes a CDR3 of 12 amino acids. This entry keeps only the CDR3 DNA: 36 bases, framed from base 1. Relative to germline, V is 3 bases shorter and J is 8 bases shorter, with 13 bases between their ends. General study outcomes and caveats: Low levels of normalized T-cell clonal expansion were also seen in some patients who did not respond. After ivuxolimab, more expanded clones were found on average in CD8+ T cells than in CD4+ T cells. Partial responders in the 0.1-3.0 mg/kg groups had among the lowest normalized peripheral clonal expansion, especially among CD8+ T cells. At doses from 0.1 to 3.0 mg/kg, clonal expansion was seen in both CD4+ and CD8+ blood T cells between baseline and week 6. Which antigens the clonally expanded peripheral T cells were specific for was not determined.

Genomic DNA was isolated from the sorted cells so that the TCRbeta CDR3 region could be sequenced. The immunoSEQ Assay was used to sequence the TCRbeta CDR3 regions. What TCRdb holds here is the immuneACCESS table cut down to in-frame rearrangements. Part of the clones is not present; checked against another copy, under half of the missing clones reflect an unresolved V gene, and the others are unexplained. For this sample the table gives over 100,000 clones, of which 80% to 90% were detected only once. About 0.55% of the sample belongs to the ten largest clones. The trial excluded patients who had a history of autoimmune disease or were on systemic immunosuppression. Peripheral blood for TCR sequencing was collected from all dose cohorts at baseline, on cycle 4 day 1, and on cycle 7 day 1. The samples were drawn from a first-in-human, open-label, multicenter phase I dose-escalation trial of ivuxolimab. Adults with locally advanced or metastatic melanoma, renal cell carcinoma, hepatocellular carcinoma or head and neck squamous cell carcinoma were enrolled in the trial. Before TCR sequencing, CD4+ T cells and CD8+ T cells from peripheral blood were sorted into separate populations.

The TCR comes from an adult with an advanced solid tumor such as melanoma, head and neck, liver or kidney cancer. The specimen comprised CD4+ or CD8+ T cells sorted from blood, sampled in a trial of the OX40 agonist ivuxolimab. This chain joins TRBV29-1 to TRBJ1-2, with a weak D call of TRBD1 (5 bases match). The nucleotide sequence is TGCAGCGTTGAGGGTCAGGGCGGCGGCTACACCTTC. Its coded protein is CSVEGQGGGYTF.